Listed here are 15 T cell receptor beta chains from one sample, sequenced in a study of shared clonotypes between healthy human individuals (dated by TCRdb to 2020 to 2021). Library prep was done by the immunoSEQ multiplex PCR assay. TCRdb's version of the immuneACCESS table is confined to in-frame rearrangements and falls short of the full clone set. An unresolved V gene accounts for under half of the shortfall where checked; the remainder is of unknown origin. This sample has more than 850,000 clones in its table, and around 82% of those were observed once. 0.5% to 0.6% of the sample lies in the top ten. Input material: memory CD4+ T cells from PBMCs. The cell subset or site label corresponds to: CD45RA-negative fraction. The receptor source for this set is a man younger than 35 in good health. Some clones in this sample may be carry-over from other donors' samples.

The chain combines TRBV28 with TRBJ1-2; TRBD1 matches 8 bases. V was clipped by 5 bases and J by 7 bases; unmatched bases: 6. Germline V gives CDR1 MDHEN, CDR2 SYDVKM. The length of the CDR3 is 13 residues. Here the CDR3 DNA reads TGTGCCAGCAGTGGACATCAGGGGGCTGGCTACACCTTC. The encoded protein is CASSGHQGAGYTF.

This chain links TRBV7-6 with TRBJ1-3, with TRBD1 matching over 7 bases. The CDR3 loop spans 16 amino acids. V shed 5 bases and J 0 bases; nucleotides not matched to a gene: 7. Germline assignment: CDR1 SGHVS and CDR2 FNYEAQ. CDR3 amino acids: CASSRLNRGSGNTIYF. Written as DNA, the CDR3 is TGTGCCAGCAGCCGACTGAACAGGGGCTCTGGAAACACCATATATTTT.

The genes are TRBV6-1 and TRBJ1-2, with D unclear. Germline V lookup: CDR1 MNHNS, CDR2 SASEGT. This CDR3 is built from 16 residues. V was pared by 2 bases and J by 4 bases, with 17 bases between. The CDR3 loop is CASSESPTGIGYGYTF. The CDR3, as DNA: TGTGCCAGCAGTGAATCTCCCACGGGGATCGGCTATGGCTACACCTTC.

A note on this clone: This specimen includes other DNA sequences encoding the same CDR3. The chain combines TRBV11-2 with TRBJ2-5, with a weak D call TRBD2 (5 bases). CDR1 and CDR2 from the germline V gene are SGHAT and FQNNGV. V dropped 1 base and J dropped 2 bases, with 8 bases sitting between them. The CDR3 has 14 residues. This CDR3 is CASSLVPGQETQYF. The CDR3 DNA reads as TGTGCCAGCAGCTTAGTGCCGGGGCAAGAGACCCAGTACTTC.

The chain recombines TRBV6-6 with TRBJ2-1, with TRBD2 matching 10 bases. The germline gives CDR1 MNHNY, CDR2 SVGAGI (reference sequence). The CDR3 sequence is 16 residues long. Losses at the gene ends were 4 bases for V and 3 bases for J; bases not matched to a gene: 6. CDR3 sequence reads: CASSSTSGTNYNEQFF. CDR3 sequence (DNA): TGTGCCAGCAGTTCAACTAGCGGGACAAACTACAATGAGCAGTTCTTC.

This clone was counted between two and nine times. The gene calls are TRBV7-9 and TRBJ2-3; D is perhaps TRBD1 (5 bases). The V end lost 6 bases, the J end lost 3 bases, and 19 bases lay between the germline ends. Per the germline V gene, CDR1 is SEHNR and CDR2 is FQNEAQ (reference sequence). This CDR3 region has 16 residues. The CDR3 protein is CASSSRQFLPTDTQYF. In DNA, the CDR3 is TGTGCCAGCAGTTCTCGACAGTTTCTCCCTACAGATACGCAGTATTTT. The full variable domain, completed using reference TRBV7-9 and TRBJ2-3, is DTGVSQNPRHKITKRGQNVTFRCDPISEHNRLYWYRQTLGQGPEFLTYFQNEAQLEKSRLLSDRFSAERPKGSFSTLEIQRTEQGDSAMYLCASSSRQFLPTDTQYFGPGTRLTVL.

The CDR3 here is CASSILTRRAEAFF. Written as DNA, the CDR3 is TGTGCCAGTAGTATACTGACACGTCGGGCTGAAGCTTTCTTT. The J gene is TRBJ1-1, the V gene TRBV19; D is unclear. V gave up 2 bases and J gave up 6 bases, with 13 bases separating them. Germline values: CDR1 LNHDA, CDR2 SQIVND (reference sequence). The length of the CDR3 is 14 residues.

V gene TRBV5-1 combines with J gene TRBJ2-5; 10 nucleotides match TRBD1. Germline V CDR1 and CDR2: SGHRS, YFSETQ. Germline trimming cut 1 base from V and 3 bases from J; bases unmatched to any gene: 3. The CDR3 extends over 15 amino acids. The CDR3 bases are TGCGCCAGCAGCTTGTATGGGACAGGGGAAGAGACCCAGTACTTC. Its protein is CASSLYGTGEETQYF.

V gene TRBV29-1 combines with J gene TRBJ2-3; D ambiguous. The CDR3 is 14 residues long. Per the germline V gene, CDR1 is SQVTM and CDR2 is ANQGSEA. Trimming took off 2 bases at V and 4 bases at J, with 13 bases between the two ends. The CDR3 nucleotides are TGCAGCGTTGAAATCTCCCTTGGAGCAGATACGCAGTATTTT. Residues: CSVEISLGADTQYF.

This rearrangement joins TRBV12-5 to TRBJ2-2, with D possibly being TRBD1 (6 bases). V was pared by 1 base and J by 2 bases, with 14 bases between. Germline assignment: CDR1 LGHNT and CDR2 FRNRAP. The CDR3 consists of 17 residues. CDR3 protein: CASGLDLQGTNTGELFF. The DNA of the CDR3 is TGTGCTAGTGGTTTGGATTTACAGGGAACCAACACCGGGGAGCTGTTTTTT.

The chain combines TRBV2 with TRBJ2-3, with D uncertain. The CDR3 contains 14 residues. V was clipped by 10 bases and J by 2 bases, with 16 bases between them. Germline lookup yields CDR1 SNHLY and CDR2 FYNNEI. CDR3 residues: CATAETGYTDTQYF. The CDR3 DNA is TGTGCCACGGCGGAAACTGGTTACACAGATACGCAGTATTTT.

The rearrangement joins TRBV5-1 to TRBJ1-2, with 9 bases aligning to TRBD1. This CDR3 has 14 amino acids. Germline CDR1 reads SGHRS; CDR2 reads YFSETQ. V shed 2 bases and J 7 bases; nucleotides not matched to a gene: 6. The CDR3 reads CASSLQGADVGYTF. The DNA for the CDR3 is TGCGCCAGCAGCTTACAGGGGGCTGACGTTGGCTACACCTTC.

The chain employs TRBV7-3 and TRBJ2-3; TRBD2 matches 13 bases. Losses at the gene ends were 1 base for V and 6 bases for J; bases not matched to a gene: 10. CDR1 and CDR2 from the germline V gene are SGHTA and FQGTGA. CDR3 length: 18 amino acids. CDR3 sequence reads: CASSLSPWTSGSGDTQYF. CDR3 bases: TGTGCCAGCAGCTTAAGTCCCTGGACTAGCGGGAGTGGGGATACGCAGTATTTT.

In the case of this clone: A much larger clone sits a single nucleotide away, making a read error possible. This chain uses TRBV28 with TRBJ1-1, with TRBD1 as a possible D gene (6 bases). The length of the CDR3 is 14 residues. V lost 4 bases, J lost 4 bases, and 13 bases lay in between. Germline V gene data show CDR1 as MDHEN and CDR2 as SYDVKM. CDR3 bases: TGTGCCAGCAGTTCCCCAGGGGAGGCCACTGAAGCTTTCTTT. It is translated as CASSSPGEATEAFF.

This clone was seen at least ten times. The chain couples TRBV4-1 to TRBJ2-7, with TRBD1 as a possible D gene (5 bases). Trimming shortened V by 2 bases and J by 5 bases, and 10 bases separated the two germline ends. The CDR3 loop spans 13 amino acids. Germline V gene lookup returns CDR1 MGHRA and CDR2 YSYEKL. CDR3: CASSQNWGDEQYF. The CDR3 bases are TGCGCCAGCAGCCAAAACTGGGGCGACGAGCAGTACTTC.